This T cell receptor beta chain stems from a study of patients and donors after allogeneic stem cell transplantation. Using its own MiXCR run on the RT-PCR reads, TCRdb lists one record per CDR3 protein. The sample yields about 210,000 distinct CDR3 sequences, 35% to 45% seen once. Germline V CDR1 and CDR2: MGHRA, YSYEKL. The CDR3 totals 14 residues. The germline V and J ends were trimmed by 0 bases and 3 bases, with 6 bases remaining between them. The TCR originated in a human donor who was either an allogeneic HSCT recipient or a stem cell or donor lymphocyte infusion donor (not recorded which). It is not recorded whose cells these are; they may come from a transplant donor. This rearrangement joins TRBV4-1 to TRBJ2-1; D ambiguous. The sequenced sample was blood, either unsorted or a sorted T cell fraction (not recorded which). This CDR3 reads CASSQERYYNEQFF. CDR3 nucleotides: TGCGCCAGCAGCCAAGAACGGTACTACAATGAGCAGTTCTTC.